This T cell receptor (beta chain) was identified in a study of blood T cells in healthy people across ages (dated by TCRdb to about 2015). Some background on the complete study: Template switching captured roughly one uniquely barcoded TCR beta cDNA molecule per two T cells in model experiments. Using deep sequencing normalized with unique cDNA molecular identifiers, the study measured how TCR beta repertoire diversity changes with age. The donors were split into four age groups: young (average 16 years), middle-aged (about 40), aged (62) and long-lived (under 90). Using the same blood draw, the study looked at two additional independent replicas of 1 million unique cDNA reads for two donors, one aged 18 to 30 and the other aged 80 or older. To avoid experimental bias, donors of different ages were randomly spread across the sequencing lanes.

The roughly 39 donors, aged roughly 6 to 95 years, were systemically healthy Caucasian individuals from Russia. Each donor gave ten milliliters of peripheral blood, collected into EDTA-treated Vacutainer tubes. PBMCs were isolated by Ficoll-Paque density-gradient centrifugation, with at least 6 million obtained per sample. Total RNA, at least 6 micrograms per sample, was extracted from PBMCs with Trizol reagent. For every donor, an aliquot of PBMCs went through flow cytometry to measure the percentages of naive CD45RAhigh/CD27high T cells. The paper as a whole reports these results and caveats: There was a strong correlation between observed TCR beta diversity and the percentage of naive T cells measured by flow cytometry. Compared with the aged group, the long-lived group had more naive CD4+ T cells, fewer expanded clones and increased TCR diversity, suggesting age selection. Estimates of total diversity based on one million sequenced T cells were considered lower bounds and underestimates. The CMV infection status of donors was not known, potentially confounding age-related changes in expanded clonotypes. Bulk unsorted PBMC profiling prevented conclusive comparison of naive and antigen-experienced compartments. As age increased, observed TCR beta diversity per million T cells dropped in a roughly linear way, and a significant reduction was already evident by age around 41.

V is cut back by 5 bases and J by 9 bases, with 7 bases in the junction unmatched. CDR1 and CDR2, per the germline V gene (reference sequence), are LGHDT and YNNKEL. There are 14 amino acids in the CDR3, from cysteine to phenylalanine inclusive. CDR3 DNA only is kept here, 42 bases in frame from base 1. The library was produced with 5' RACE. TCRdb lists the instrument as Illumina HiSeq 2500. A second PCR of roughly 6 to 11 cycles was performed with a sample-barcoded 5' primer and a J-beta primer mix. A template-switch 5' adaptor carrying 12 random nucleotides introduced a unique molecular identifier onto each TCR beta cDNA molecule. Each sample yielded at least 2.5 million CDR3-containing paired-end reads. First-strand cDNA synthesis was performed from all RNA using the Mint cDNA synthesis kit, with priming by a TRBC-specific oligonucleotide. All cDNA was treated with uracil-DNA glycosylase and then went through a first 18-cycle PCR with the universal primers M1SS and BC2_uni_R. The study's processing was this. For normalization, 1 million high-quality reads, each with a distinct molecular identifier, were randomly selected from each sample. Reads with shared molecular identifiers were discarded instead of being binned into consensus sequences. MiTCR, run with a Q25 quality threshold and the strictest error-elimination algorithm, handled CDR3 identification, clonotype clustering and error correction. A nonparametric unseen species model using Euler transformation provided a lower-bound estimate of total TCR beta diversity. TCRdb redid the processing of the public reads, applying fastp at Q25 and MiXCR, and retained in-frame beta chains. For every CDR3 protein sequence, its rows merge into one entry that carries the most common genes and DNA. These V and J calls are TCRdb output, not the study's own analysis. The sample table holds nearly 1 million distinct CDR3 sequences, of which roughly 50% were seen once. Together, the top ten hold roughly a fifth of the sample.

A note on this clonotype: Which antigen it targets is not known. No base-level quality is on record; no much larger clone is a single base apart.

Sequenced material: blood. This receptor was identified in a woman aged 60 to 75 in good health. The receptor chain draws on TRBV3-1 and TRBJ2-1; a stretch of 10 junction bases matches TRBD2. The DNA sequence is given as TGTGCCAGCAGCTCCGGGACTAGCGTCACTGAGCAGTTCTTC. This translates into CASSSGTSVTEQFF.